One T cell receptor beta chain is described in this entry. Its cognate antigen is unknown. This specimen comes from a study of cytomegalovirus exposure and HLA in healthy donors. Regarding the study as a whole: HLA alleles were associated with fewer than 20,000 TCR beta sequences in a later analysis at 0.05 false discovery rate. Follow-up analysis later connected one missense variant in DCLRE1C with trimming of TCR beta V- and J-genes. In vitro experiments confirmed that a few CMV-associated chains were specific for CMV antigens.

PCR amplification relied on 60 Vbeta primers (plus 13 Jbeta primers). Sequencing used immunoSEQ multiplex PCR; TCRdb keeps in-frame clones, though not all of them. The table records roughly 230,000 clones, approximately 91% of them present only once. Sequenced sample: PBMCs. The origin of this receptor is a girl aged 2 to 10 in good health and CMV-seronegative.

CDR3 nucleotide sequence: TGTGCCAGCAGCCTTAGACAGGGACGCCCAGATACGCAGTATTTT. Translation gives CASSLRQGRPDTQYF. This sequence joins TRBV5-6 and TRBJ2-3; 7 bases align to TRBD1. J was trimmed by 4 bases and V by 4 bases; bases with no gene match: 9. This CDR3 spans 15 amino acids. Germline CDR1 and CDR2: SGHDT and YYEEEE.